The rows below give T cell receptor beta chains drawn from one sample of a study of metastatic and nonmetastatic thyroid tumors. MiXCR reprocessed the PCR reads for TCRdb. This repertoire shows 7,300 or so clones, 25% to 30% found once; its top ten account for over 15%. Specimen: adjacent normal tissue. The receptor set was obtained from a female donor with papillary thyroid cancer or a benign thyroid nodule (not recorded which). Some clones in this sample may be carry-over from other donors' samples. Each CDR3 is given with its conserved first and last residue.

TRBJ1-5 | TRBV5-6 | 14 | CASSFGAGFSPQHF
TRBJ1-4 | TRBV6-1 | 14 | CASRTGQGAEKLFF
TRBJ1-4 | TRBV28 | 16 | CASSQRGARTNEKLFF
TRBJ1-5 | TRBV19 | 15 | CASSSVSGSNQPQHF
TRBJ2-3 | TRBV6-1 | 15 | CASSEQRTKKDTQYF
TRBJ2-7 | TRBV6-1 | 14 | CASSEQGDWSEQYF
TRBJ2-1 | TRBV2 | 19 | CASSNPAGVAGRGDNEQFF
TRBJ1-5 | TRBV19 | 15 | CASSPSGQSNQPQHF
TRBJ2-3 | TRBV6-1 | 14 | CASTRAGEADTQYF
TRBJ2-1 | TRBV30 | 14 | CAWRRSGSPGEQFF
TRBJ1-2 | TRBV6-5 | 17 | CASSYSTIGTHRGGYTF
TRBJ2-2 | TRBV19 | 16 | CASSIQAGDGTGELFF
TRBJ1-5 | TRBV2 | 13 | CASTDEKGQPQHF
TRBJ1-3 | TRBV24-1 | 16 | CATSDNRDASGNTIYF
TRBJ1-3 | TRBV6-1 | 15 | CASISDRLTGNTIYF
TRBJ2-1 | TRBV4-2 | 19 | CASSLRTTTSERSYNEQFF
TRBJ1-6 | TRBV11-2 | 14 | CASSSGPSSSPLHF
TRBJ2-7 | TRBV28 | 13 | CARNEWAGHGQYF
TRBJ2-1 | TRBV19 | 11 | CASRLWAAEFF
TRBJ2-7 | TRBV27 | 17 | CGSKPAGSSARYYEQYF
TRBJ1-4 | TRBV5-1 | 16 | CASSLRTGVLNEKLFF
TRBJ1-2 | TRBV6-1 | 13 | CASRQGFNYGYTF
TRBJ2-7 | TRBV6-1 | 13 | CASSGKGSYEQYF
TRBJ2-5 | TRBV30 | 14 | CAWSFWGGQETQYF
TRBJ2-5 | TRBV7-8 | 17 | CASSWVAVIPPEETQYF
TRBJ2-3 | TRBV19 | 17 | CASSPRGSGGAGDTQYF
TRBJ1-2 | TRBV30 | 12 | CAWTKGSYGYTF
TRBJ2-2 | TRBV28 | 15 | CASSSSYTPAGELFF
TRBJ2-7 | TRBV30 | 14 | CAWRGDRGNYEQYF
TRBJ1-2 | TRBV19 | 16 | CASSIAGQLYNYGYTF
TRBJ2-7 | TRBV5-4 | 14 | CASSSGGGSGEQYF
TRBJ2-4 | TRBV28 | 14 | CASSQTGPGNIQYF
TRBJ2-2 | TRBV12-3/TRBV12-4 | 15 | CASSLRGWDTGELFF
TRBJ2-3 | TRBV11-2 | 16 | CASSSPSGRGTDTQYF
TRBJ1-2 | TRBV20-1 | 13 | CSAPDRGDGGYTF
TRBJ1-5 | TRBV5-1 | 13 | CASSLEGGQPQHF
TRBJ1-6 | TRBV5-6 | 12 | CASSLDVSPLHF
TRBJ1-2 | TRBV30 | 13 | CAWSLGRGYGYTF
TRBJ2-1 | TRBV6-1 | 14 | CASSPLLGYNEQFF
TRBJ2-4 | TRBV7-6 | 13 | CASSLNVADIQYF